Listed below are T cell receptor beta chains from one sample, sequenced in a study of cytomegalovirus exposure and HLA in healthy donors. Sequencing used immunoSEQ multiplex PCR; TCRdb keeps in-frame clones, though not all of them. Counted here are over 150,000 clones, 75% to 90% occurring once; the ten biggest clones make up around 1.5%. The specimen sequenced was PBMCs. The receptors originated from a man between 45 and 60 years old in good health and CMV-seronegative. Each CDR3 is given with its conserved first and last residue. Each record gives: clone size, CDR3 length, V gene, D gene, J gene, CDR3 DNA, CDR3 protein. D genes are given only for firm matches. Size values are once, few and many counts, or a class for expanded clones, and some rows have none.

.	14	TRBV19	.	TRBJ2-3	TGTGCCACCAGTATGGGACACAGCACAGATACGCAGTATTTT	CATSMGHSTDTQYF
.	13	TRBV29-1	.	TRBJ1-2	TGCAGCGTTGAGGGCATATCCCTTGGGGGCTACACCTTC	CSVEGISLGGYTF
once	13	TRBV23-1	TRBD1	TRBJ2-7	TGCGCCAGCAGTGCTCGGACAGGGTGCGAGCAGTACTTC	CASSARTGCEQYF
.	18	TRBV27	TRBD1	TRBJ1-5	TGTGCCAGCAGTTCCTACAGGGGCCCCCTTTATAGCAATCAGCCCCAGCATTTT	CASSSYRGPLYSNQPQHF
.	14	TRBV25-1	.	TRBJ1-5	TGTGCCAGCAGTGACTCCGGTGCCAATCAGCCCCAGCATTTT	CASSDSGANQPQHF
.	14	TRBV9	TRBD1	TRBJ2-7	TGTGCCAGCAGCTTCCGACAGGGTAGCTACGAGCAGTACTTC	CASSFRQGSYEQYF
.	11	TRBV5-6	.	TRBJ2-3	TGTGCCAGCAGCGTCGCAGATACGCAGTATTTT	CASSVADTQYF
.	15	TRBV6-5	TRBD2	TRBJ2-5	TGTGCCAGCAGTTCCCTGCGGGGGGGCCGAGAGACCCAGTACTTC	CASSSLRGGRETQYF
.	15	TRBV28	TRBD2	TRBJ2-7	TGTGCCAGCAGACCAACTAGCGGGCCTTCCTACGAGCAGTACTTC	CASRPTSGPSYEQYF
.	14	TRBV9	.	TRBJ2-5	TGTGCCAGCAGCGTATCGTGGGGGCCAGAGACCCAGTACTTC	CASSVSWGPETQYF
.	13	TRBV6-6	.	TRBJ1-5	TGTGCCAGCAGTTACTCTAGCTATCAGCCCCAGCATTTT	CASSYSSYQPQHF
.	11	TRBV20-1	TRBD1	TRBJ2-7	TGCAGTGCCTCACAGGGGTACGAGCAGTACTTC	CSASQGYEQYF
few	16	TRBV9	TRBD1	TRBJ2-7	TGTGCCAGCAGCGTAGCAGGACAGGGGACTTCCTACGAGCAGTACTTC	CASSVAGQGTSYEQYF
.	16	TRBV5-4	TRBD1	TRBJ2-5	TGTGCCAGCAGCTCATGGACAGGGGAGAAAGAAGAGACCCAGTACTTC	CASSSWTGEKEETQYF
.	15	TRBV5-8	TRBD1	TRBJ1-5	TGTGCCAGCAGCCGGGACAGGGGAGGGAATCAGCCCCAGCATTTT	CASSRDRGGNQPQHF
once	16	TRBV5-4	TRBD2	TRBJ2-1	TGTGCCAGCAGCTTGGCGGGTAGCGGGAACTACAATGGGCAGTTCTTC	CASSLAGSGNYNGQFF
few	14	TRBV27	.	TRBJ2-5	TGTGCCAGCAGGACGGACAGCTGGAAAGAGACCCAGTACTTC	CASRTDSWKETQYF
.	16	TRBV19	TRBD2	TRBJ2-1	TGTGCCAGTAGTACCCCGGCGGGAGGGCAACGGAATGAGCAGTTCTTC	CASSTPAGGQRNEQFF
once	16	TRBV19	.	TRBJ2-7	TGTGCCAGTAGTCCCTCCTGGGGAGGGGGAACCAACGAGCAGTACTTC	CASSPSWGGGTNEQYF
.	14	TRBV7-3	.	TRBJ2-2	TGTGCCAGCAGGACTACATCGAACACCGGGGAGCTGTTTTTT	CASRTTSNTGELFF
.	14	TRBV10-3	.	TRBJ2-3	TGTGCCATCAGAGGAGCACTAAGAGATGGCACGCAGTATTTT	CAIRGALRDGTQYF
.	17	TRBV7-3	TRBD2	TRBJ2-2	TGTGCCAGCAGAAACCCCGGGACTAGCGACAGCACCGGGGAGCTGTTTTTT	CASRNPGTSDSTGELFF
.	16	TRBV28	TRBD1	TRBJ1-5	TGTGCCAGCAGTACATCGTGGACAGGGGGCAATCAGCCCCAGCATTTT	CASSTSWTGGNQPQHF
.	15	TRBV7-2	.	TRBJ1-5	TGTGCCAGCAGCACCCGGACAGATAGCAATCAGCCCCAGCATTTT	CASSTRTDSNQPQHF
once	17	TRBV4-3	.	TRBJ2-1	TGCGCCAGCAGCCAAGGGGCGGGGGCGGGCTCCTACAATGAGCAGTTCTTC	CASSQGAGAGSYNEQFF
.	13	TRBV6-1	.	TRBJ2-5	TGTGCCAGCAGTGAAGGGCGGATAGAGACCCAGTACTTC	CASSEGRIETQYF
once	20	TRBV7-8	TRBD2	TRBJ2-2	TGTGCCAGCATCATGCGGGCGGACAGCAGACTAGCGGAGGAGGCCGGGGAGCTGTTTTTT	CASIMRADSRLAEEAGELFF
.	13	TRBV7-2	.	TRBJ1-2	TGTGCCAGCAGCCTCCCGGGGAAGGGTGGCTACACCTTC	CASSLPGKGGYTF
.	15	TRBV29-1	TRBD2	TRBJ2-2	TGCAGCGTTGAAGATCGGGGGGGGAACACCGGGGAGCTGTTTTTT	CSVEDRGGNTGELFF
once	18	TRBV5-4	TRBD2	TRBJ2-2	TGTGCCAGCAGCCTCGCCCCTAGCGGAGCAGCGAACACCGGGGAGCTGTTTTTT	CASSLAPSGAANTGELFF
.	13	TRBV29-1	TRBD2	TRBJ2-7	TGCAGCGTCAGCCCCAGCGGGAGCGGCGAGCAGTACTTC	CSVSPSGSGEQYF
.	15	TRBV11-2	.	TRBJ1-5	TGTGCCAGCAGCTTAGGGGGGGTTGGCAATCAGCCCCAGCATTTT	CASSLGGVGNQPQHF
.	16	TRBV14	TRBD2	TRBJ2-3	TGTGCCAGCAGCCAGATAGCGGGATCTATCACAGATACGCAGTATTTT	CASSQIAGSITDTQYF
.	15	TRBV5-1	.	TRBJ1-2	TGCGCCAGCAGCTCGGAGGCCTTATCTAACTATGGCTACACCTTC	CASSSEALSNYGYTF
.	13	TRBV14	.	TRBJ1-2	TGTGCCAGCAGCCAAGGACTGAACTATGGCTACACCTTC	CASSQGLNYGYTF
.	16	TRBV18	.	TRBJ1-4	TGTGCCAGCTCACCGGCACAGGGTGCAACTAATGAAAAACTGTTTTTT	CASSPAQGATNEKLFF
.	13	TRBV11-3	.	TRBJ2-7	TGTGCCAGCAGCTTTAGCTCAGCGGACGAGCAGTACTTC	CASSFSSADEQYF
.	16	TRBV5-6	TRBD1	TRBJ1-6	TGTGCCAGCAGGCTAGACAGGGGCGTTTATAATTCACCCCTCCACTTT	CASRLDRGVYNSPLHF
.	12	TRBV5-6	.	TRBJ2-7	TGTGCCAGCGGTTCAGGGATCGGCGAGCAGTACTTC	CASGSGIGEQYF
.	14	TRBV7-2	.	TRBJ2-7	TGTGCCAGCAGCCCAACGGGGATCTCCTACGAGCAGTACTTC	CASSPTGISYEQYF
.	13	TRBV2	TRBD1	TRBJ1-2	TGTGCCAGCAGTGTTGGACAGGGGTTCGGCTACACCTTC	CASSVGQGFGYTF
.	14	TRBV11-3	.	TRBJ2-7	TGTGCCAGCAGCTTGGGAGCAGAACCTTACGAGCAGTACTTC	CASSLGAEPYEQYF
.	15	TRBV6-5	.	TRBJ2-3	TGTGCCAGCAGCCGGGGGGACAAAAAAGGAGATACGCAGTATTTT	CASSRGDKKGDTQYF
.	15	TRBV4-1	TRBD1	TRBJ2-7	TGCGCCAGCAGCCAACCGGGACAGGGGGAAAACGAGCAGTACTTC	CASSQPGQGENEQYF
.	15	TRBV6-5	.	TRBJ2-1	TGTGCCAGCAGTTCTAGACTAGATTTCTACAATGAGCAGTTCTTC	CASSSRLDFYNEQFF
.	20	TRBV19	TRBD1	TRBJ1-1	TGTGCCAGTAGTCTCGGGCACCCCTACGGGACAGGGCGAAAGAACACTGAAGCTTTCTTT	CASSLGHPYGTGRKNTEAFF
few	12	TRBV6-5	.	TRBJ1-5	TGTGCCAGCAGCACGCGAGGACAGCCCCAGCATTTT	CASSTRGQPQHF
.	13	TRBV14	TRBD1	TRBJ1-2	TGTGCCAGCAGCCCACAGGGGTACTATGGCTACACCTTC	CASSPQGYYGYTF